This record covers a single T cell receptor beta chain. The antigen remains unidentified. These data come from a study of graft-versus-host responses after intestinal transplantation. Repertoires were generated with immunoSEQ multiplex PCR, while TCRdb's copy carries only in-frame clones and drops some. The sample yields 80,000 to 100,000 clones, 80% to 95% seen once. The CDR3 extends over 17 amino acids. V dropped 4 bases and J dropped 2; count of bases not matched to a gene: 10. Germline V lookup: CDR1 SGHNT, CDR2 YYREEE (reference sequence). The TCR originated in a human donor who received an intestinal transplant. Specimen: unstimulated CD4+ T cells sorted from spleen or lymph node cells, collected before intestinal transplant. The J gene is TRBJ2-5, the V gene TRBV5-4, with 11 bases fitting TRBD1. CDR3 DNA sequence: TGTGCCAGCAGCCGGGACAGGGGGACCCTTTGGCAAGAGACCCAGTACTTC. Amino acid sequence: CASSRDRGTLWQETQYF.